This T cell receptor beta chain was captured by sequencing in a study of tumour-infiltrating T cells in Burkitt lymphoma. This clone turned up a few times. Profiled with immunoSEQ multiplex PCR; TCRdb holds only in-frame clones, not every one. Among fewer than 8,500 clones, roughly 15% were seen once, and the ten largest hold approximately 2.8%. Sequencing was performed on tumor tissue. This clonotype originated in a human donor with diffuse large B-cell lymphoma.

This chain's CDR3 is CASSFGGRASDTQYF. CDR3 nucleotide sequence: TGTGCCAGCAGCTTCGGCGGGAGGGCCTCAGATACGCAGTATTTT. V gene TRBV5-6 combines with J gene TRBJ2-3, with 9 bases that match TRBD2. The germline V gene encodes CDR1 SGHDT and CDR2 YYEEEE. CDR3 length: 15 amino acids. Trimming removed 2 bases from V and 4 bases from J; junction bases left unmatched: 5.